The sequence of this T cell receptor (beta chain) was determined in a study of T cell responses to AZD1222 COVID-19 vaccine (dated by TCRdb to the early 2020s). About the study as a whole: TCR sequencing was performed for 230 to 250 trial participants, of whom around 200 were given two doses of AZD1222 and approximately 25 were given two doses of MenACWY control vaccine. Enrollment into the trials was organized by age into subgroups of 18-55, 56-69 and 70-plus years, and those subgroups contained around 150, 28 and 57 TCR-sequenced participants, respectively.

This clone has just a few counts. Its antigen is still unknown. The input lacks base qualities; no much larger clone sits a single base away. The CDR3 regions of human TCRbeta chains were analyzed by immunosequencing. The study's processing was this. Repertoire TCRs were checked for matches against a reference library of SARS-CoV-2-specific TCRs that had been generated using the MIRA antigen-specificity platform. Breadth meant the fraction of unique TCRs that were SARS-CoV-2-associated, whereas depth meant the fraction of total T cells that were SARS-CoV-2-associated. Using the MIRA data, each spike-specific TCR was mapped to the spike region that the TCR reacts to and placed in a CD4 or CD8 class. Log10-transformed breadth and depth values were compared by one-way ANOVA with Sidak's multiple comparisons tests. TCRdb stores this immuneACCESS table with in-frame sequences only. Part of the clones is absent; in the studies checked, under half of the shortfall reflects unresolved V genes, and no reason is known for the rest. That table gives V, J and clone size, and the DNA gave D and trimming. The table for this sample lists about 120,000 clones; approximately 90% of them were counted only once. The top ten clones comprise 3% of the sample.

From the cysteine up to the phenylalanine, the CDR3 has a length of 16 residues. Just the 48-base CDR3 DNA is kept, in frame starting at base 1. Trimming at the junction amounts to 0 bases on V and 1 base on J, and the germline ends lie 11 bases apart. From the germline V gene, CDR1 is SGHTS and CDR2 is YDEGEE. Study-wide conclusions, independent of this receptor: Nearly half of unique spike-specific TCRs reportedly recognized epitopes outside regions mutated in the B.1.351 and B.1.1.7 variants. Conclusions about previously exposed vaccinees are limited, since just six AZD1222 recipients were seropositive for SARS-CoV-2 at baseline. After two AZD1222 doses, both the breadth and the depth of spike-specific TCRs were significantly higher than at day 0 and than in MenACWY recipients. Because no day 14 peak-response samples were available, the repertoires could be characterized only after the peak T cell response. Most participants were white British and females outnumbered males, and the authors suggested that clonal diversity may have been underestimated. In the small 56-69-year group, the increase in depth fell short of significance, most likely because of low power. The vaccine-associated CD4 TCRs covered the entire spike protein, and the dominant responses fell in regions 160-218 and 743-854.

This sample's time point label indicates: about 28 days (+/-7) after the second vaccine dose. AZD1222 recipients given second doses at about 4 weeks or at about 12 weeks were pooled, since spike-specific TCR depth and breadth were not found to differ between the two schedules. Vaccinee samples were obtained from the UK trials COV001 and COV002, which included a single-blind randomized controlled phase 2/3 trial of AZD1222 (ChAdOx1 nCoV-19) in healthy adults. For TCRbeta chain sequencing, PBMC samples from trial participants were taken at day 0 and at day 28 after the second dose. The sequence derives from an adult who received the AZD1222 COVID-19 vaccine. The source was peripheral blood, collected 28 days after the second AZD1222 dose. The V and J segments used are TRBV5-8 and TRBJ2-1, with a tentative D gene TRBD1 over 7 matching bases. In nucleotide form, the sequence is TGTGCCAGCAGCTTGGCCAGGGGGGCATCCTACAATGAGCAGTTCTTC. This translates into CASSLARGASYNEQFF.